What follows are 18 T cell receptor beta chains derived from one specimen sequenced in a study of blood T cell repertoires in COVID-19. Sequencing used immunoSEQ multiplex PCR; TCRdb keeps in-frame clones, though not all of them. The sample carries around 28,000 clones, roughly three quarters recorded once. Sequenced material: peripheral blood. Receptors were obtained from an older man with acute or convalescent COVID-19.

This clone appeared a few times. V gene TRBV6-2 or TRBV6-3 combines with J gene TRBJ1-5, with 7 positions matching TRBD1. The CDR3 loop spans 21 amino acids. CDR1 and CDR2 from the germline V gene are MNHEY and SVGEGT. J gave up 7 bases and V 5 bases, and 29 bases lay outside the gene matches. CDR3 bases: TGTGCCAGCAGTCTAGGAACATTCCGGACAGGTTCGAGGGAGAGAGAGCAGCCCCAGCATTTT. The encoded protein is CASSLGTFRTGSREREQPQHF.

This chain links TRBV28 with TRBJ1-1, with 11 positions matching TRBD1. V was clipped by 6 bases and J by 3 bases; unmatched bases: 9. The CDR3 sequence is 16 residues long. Germline V CDR1 and CDR2: MDHEN, SYDVKM. The CDR3 DNA sequence: TGTGCCAGCAGCCCCGGGACAGGGGGTTCTTACACTGAAGCTTTCTTT. Translating it yields CASSPGTGGSYTEAFF.

J is TRBJ2-3 and V is TRBV28, with D maybe TRBD1 (6 bases). The V gene's germline CDR1 is MDHEN and CDR2 SYDVKM. The CDR3 runs to 14 residues. The V gene lost 10 bases and the J gene lost 1 base, with 15 bases spanning the gap. The CDR3 coding sequence is TGTGCCACCCACACAGGGTACGGCACAGATACGCAGTATTTT. This translates into CATHTGYGTDTQYF.

The V gene is TRBV28, the J gene TRBJ1-4, with 8 bases aligning to TRBD1. Trimming cost V 5 bases and J 8 bases; bases outside gene matches: 16. Germline lookup yields CDR1 MDHEN and CDR2 SYDVKM. The CDR3 contains 17 residues. Here the CDR3 reads CASSPGTGLIGGEKLFF. CDR3 nucleotide sequence: TGTGCCAGCAGTCCGGGGACAGGCTTAATCGGAGGCGAAAAACTGTTTTTT.

This clone appeared once. The chain combines TRBV4-3 with TRBJ2-4; possible D gene TRBD2, 5 bases. This CDR3 has 15 amino acids. With 3 bases removed from V and 10 bases from J, the gap between germline ends came to 19 bases. CDR1 is LGHNA, CDR2 YSLEER, per germline. The CDR3 is CASSQSGPGERIQYF. In DNA, the CDR3 is TGCGCCAGCAGCCAGTCCGGGCCCGGGGAAAGGATTCAGTACTTC.

CDR3 in amino acids: CASSQSRGNTGELFF. CDR3 bases: TGTGCCAGCAGCCAATCGCGGGGGAACACCGGGGAGCTGTTTTTT. V is TRBV3-1 (or the pseudogene TRBV3-2) and J is TRBJ2-2, with D tentatively TRBD2 (6 bases). Trimming pared 2 bases from V and 1 base from J, leaving 8 bases between. Germline V CDR1 and CDR2: LGHDT, YNNKEL (reference sequence). The CDR3 covers 15 residues.

The J gene is TRBJ2-3, the V gene TRBV4-3; D uncertain. Germline CDR1 LGHNA, CDR2 YSLEER. The CDR3 consists of 17 residues. V was pared by 0 bases and J by 0 bases, with 13 bases between. The CDR3: CASSQDGGGTSTDTQYF. DNA of the CDR3: TGCGCCAGCAGCCAAGATGGCGGCGGTACCAGCACAGATACGCAGTATTTT.

This clone was seen only a few times. The chain uses TRBV9 and TRBJ2-7, with TRBD1 identical over 12 bases. CDR3 length equals 15 residues. Unmatched junction bases numbered 3, after V lost 4 bases and J lost 1 base. Germline assignment: CDR1 SGDLS and CDR2 YYNGEE. In DNA form, the CDR3 reads TGTGCCAGCAGCACGGGACAGGGGGCTTCCTACGAGCAGTACTTC. This translates into CASSTGQGASYEQYF.

The V and J genes are TRBV6-2 or TRBV6-3 and TRBJ1-5; D call uncertain. Germline CDR1 reads MNHEY; CDR2 reads SVGEGT. This CDR3 contains 15 residues. The V and J ends lost 2 bases and 0 bases respectively, with 8 bases between them. DNA of the CDR3: TGTGCCAGCAGTTACGGCAGGTTTAGCAATCAGCCCCAGCATTTT. Protein: CASSYGRFSNQPQHF.

This chain connects TRBV7-8 to TRBJ1-5; 8 bases align to TRBD1. CDR1 and CDR2 (germline): SGHVS, FQNEAQ. The CDR3 consists of 14 residues. Germline trimming cut 1 base from V and 7 bases from J; bases unmatched to any gene: 3. The CDR3 reads CASSLGTGIQPQHF. The CDR3 DNA follows: TGTGCCAGCAGCTTAGGGACAGGGATCCAGCCCCAGCATTTT.

The rearrangement joins TRBV28 to TRBJ2-5; TRBD2 aligns across 10 bases. Germline CDR1 and CDR2: MDHEN and SYDVKM. This CDR3 contains 16 residues. Unmatched junction bases numbered 7, after V lost 2 bases and J lost 4 bases. The CDR3 region is CASSLGPSGGTETQYF. CDR3 nucleotides: TGTGCCAGCAGTTTAGGGCCTAGCGGGGGAACAGAGACCCAGTACTTC.

The V and J genes are TRBV19 and TRBJ2-4; TRBD2 agrees at 7 bases. J lost 3 bases, V lost 6 bases, and 8 bases had no gene match. The germline CDR1 and CDR2 sequences are LNHDA and SQIVND (reference sequence). The CDR3 runs to 15 residues. The CDR3 DNA follows: TGTGCCAGTAGGGGGCGGGGGAACGTCAAAAACATTCAGTACTTC. Protein: CASRGRGNVKNIQYF.

This clone showed up just a few times. This chain uses TRBV19 with TRBJ1-1; D unresolved. CDR1 is LNHDA and CDR2 is SQIVND in the germline V gene (reference sequence). The V gene lost 4 bases and the J gene lost 0 bases, with 18 bases spanning the gap. The CDR3 covers 17 residues. Here the CDR3 reads CASSTGYGGVMNTEAFF. The CDR3 DNA sequence: TGTGCCAGTAGTACCGGGTACGGAGGAGTCATGAACACTGAAGCTTTCTTT.

The chain has TRBV6-5 and TRBJ2-7, with 9 bases aligning to TRBD1. Germline CDR1 MNHEY, CDR2 SVGAGI. The V and J ends lost 6 bases and 2 bases, in that order; junction bases with no gene match: 5. CDR3 size: 14 residues. Here the CDR3 DNA reads TGTGCCAGCAGACCTGGACAGGGGCCCTACGAGCAGTACTTC. Translating it yields CASRPGQGPYEQYF.

V gene TRBV10-3 combines with J gene TRBJ1-3; the D is unclear. The CDR3 is 15 amino acids. Trimming stripped 7 bases from V and 0 bases from J, with 13 bases between. CDR1 ENHRY and CDR2 SYGVKD come from the germline V gene. The CDR3 spells CAITRDSSSGNTIYF. In DNA, the CDR3 is TGTGCCATCACCCGAGACTCGAGCTCTGGAAACACCATATATTTT.

The rearrangement joins TRBV7-9 to TRBJ2-6; TRBD1 agrees at 8 bases. Germline loops: CDR1 SEHNR, CDR2 FQNEAQ (reference sequence). CDR3 length equals 19 residues. J lost 0 bases, V lost 5 bases, and 12 bases had no gene match. The CDR3, as DNA: TGTGCCAGCAGCGCCCCCAGACAGGGGAAAGGCTCTGGGGCCAACGTCCTGACTTTC. Protein sequence: CASSAPRQGKGSGANVLTF.

This clone was picked up one time. V usage is TRBV28 and J usage is TRBJ2-7, with D maybe TRBD1 (6 bases). Germline CDR1 is MDHEN and CDR2 is SYDVKM. The CDR3 extends over 15 amino acids. Trimming stripped 6 bases from V and 3 bases from J, with 18 bases between. CDR3 in amino acids: CASSRGTPGYYEQYF. The CDR3 DNA is TGTGCCAGCAGCAGAGGGACACCAGGGTACTACGAGCAGTACTTC.

V usage is TRBV19 and J usage is TRBJ2-5; 7 positions agree with TRBD1. Germline loops: CDR1 LNHDA, CDR2 SQIVND (reference sequence). The ends lost 4 bases at V and 5 bases at J; junction bases unmatched: 16. This CDR3 comprises 17 residues. The CDR3, as DNA: TGTGCCAGTAGTACCCAGGGGCGAGGGGGCGACGAGGAGACCCAGTACTTC. Its translation is CASSTQGRGGDEETQYF. Drawing the rest from reference TRBV19 and TRBJ2-5, the complete variable domain is DGGITQSPKYLFRKEGQNVTLSCEQNLNHDAMYWYRQDPGQGLRLIYYSQIVNDFQKGDIAEGYSVSREKKESFPLTVTSAQKNPTAFYLCASSTQGRGGDEETQYFGPGTRLLVL.